The sequence of this T cell receptor beta chain was determined in a study of T cell responses to AZD1222 COVID-19 vaccine. The CDR3 runs to 14 residues. The germline gives CDR1 SGHNT, CDR2 YYREEE (reference sequence). V was clipped by 5 bases and J by 6 bases, with 15 bases between them. As regards this clone: Its target is unknown.

Investigators merged groups given second doses at roughly 4 or roughly 12 weeks. Assay used: immunoSEQ multiplex PCR; TCRdb lists only in-frame clones, some missing. The sample shows 150,000 to 200,000 clones, 88% of them seen only once. Study results and caveats: Repertoire sampling occurred only after the peak T cell response.

The TCR was taken from an adult who received the AZD1222 COVID-19 vaccine. The V gene is TRBV5-4, the J gene TRBJ2-1, with D possibly being TRBD1 (5 bases). The source material was peripheral blood, sampled 28 days after the second AZD1222 dose. The CDR3 loop is CASSPQGLGNEQFF. CDR3 bases: TGTGCCAGCAGTCCTCAGGGATTGGGCAATGAGCAGTTCTTC.